This T cell receptor (beta chain) was identified during a study of response to subunit inactivated influenza vaccine. Ten or more counts support this clonotype. The V segment lost 0 bases and the J segment 4 bases; nucleotides outside the gene matches: 5. The CDR3 runs to 15 residues. In germline, CDR1 is ENHRY, CDR2 SYGVKD. MiXCR, run by TCRdb on the RT-PCR reads, gives a single entry per CDR3 protein. The sample contains roughly 290,000 distinct CDR3 sequences, 20% to 25% of which appear only once. The TCR sequence derives from a man aged 50 to 69 who received an inactivated influenza vaccine. The rearrangement links TRBV10-3 to TRBJ2-7, with 8 bases that match TRBD1. Sequenced here: PBMCs from blood, sampled less than 22 months after vaccination. CDR3 nucleotides: TGTGCCATCAGTGAGTCATCCAGGGGGCGGTACGAGCAGTACTTC. It codes for CAISESSRGRYEQYF.